Shown below are 28 T cell receptor beta chains from a single sample sequenced in a study of cytotoxic CD8 clonotypes in ibrutinib-treated CLL. Data came from immunoSEQ multiplex PCR; TCRdb stores just in-frame clones and leaves some out. Here the sample spans about 50,000 clones, roughly 80% being singletons. The sequencing here drew on PBMCs, taken after 24 months of ibrutinib treatment. The origin of the receptors is a human donor with chronic lymphocytic leukemia.

On this clone itself: Other DNA sequences within the sample encode an identical CDR3. V is TRBV28 and J is TRBJ2-7, with D tentatively TRBD1 or TRBD2 (5 bases each). The germline CDR1 and CDR2 sequences are MDHEN and SYDVKM. V shed 4 bases and J shed 2 bases, with 15 bases lying between them. This CDR3 spans 15 amino acids. CDR3 DNA sequence: TGTGCCAGCAGTTCTGCAGGGACGGGTACCTACGAGCAGTACTTC. This translates into CASSSAGTGTYEQYF.

The rearrangement uses TRBV28 and TRBJ2-7, with D possibly TRBD1 on 5 matching bases. Germline V gives CDR1 MDHEN, CDR2 SYDVKM. The CDR3 spans 10 residues. The ends were cut back, 10 bases at V and 5 bases at J, with 9 bases in the middle. The CDR3 is CATQGHEQYF. The CDR3 coding sequence is TGTGCCACCCAGGGCCACGAGCAGTACTTC.

This sequence joins TRBV5-1 and TRBJ2-5, with TRBD2 as a possible D gene (5 bases). V was shortened by 4 bases and J by 0 bases, with 16 bases between the two germline ends. There are 16 residues in the CDR3. Per the germline V gene, CDR1 is SGHRS and CDR2 is YFSETQ. CDR3 loop: CASSNGVAAYQETQYF. Here the CDR3 DNA reads TGCGCCAGCAGCAACGGGGTAGCCGCTTACCAAGAGACCCAGTACTTC.

This clone was seen a few times. V gene TRBV30 combines with J gene TRBJ2-7, with 8 bases fitting TRBD2. The germline V gene encodes CDR1 GTSNPN and CDR2 SVGIG (reference sequence). After removal of 2 bases from V and 2 bases from J, the junction contained 11 bases not matched to a gene. The CDR3 loop spans 16 amino acids. CDR3 coding DNA: TGTGCCTGGAGTCCTCCGGGAGGGAGGAAAGCCTACGAGCAGTACTTC. Its translation: CAWSPPGGRKAYEQYF.

J is TRBJ2-7 and V is TRBV6-5; D perhaps matches TRBD1 (6 bases). The CDR3 covers 15 residues. Germline V gene sequence: CDR1 MNHEY, CDR2 SVGAGI. V was pared by 4 bases and J by 0 bases, with 13 bases between. The CDR3 loop reads CASSSDRLSSYEQYF. The CDR3 nucleotides are TGTGCCAGCAGTTCCGACAGGCTGAGCTCCTACGAGCAGTACTTC.

V gene TRBV9 combines with J gene TRBJ2-6, with 10 bases lining up with TRBD1. Per the germline V gene, CDR1 is SGDLS and CDR2 is YYNGEE. The V and J ends lost 4 bases and 2 bases, in that order; junction bases with no gene match: 3. The length of the CDR3 is 16 residues. The CDR3 sequence: CASSRQGAPGANVLTF. In nucleotides, the CDR3 is TGTGCCAGCAGCAGACAGGGGGCTCCTGGGGCCAACGTCCTGACTTTC.

The chain is built from TRBV7-6 and TRBJ2-5; 8 nucleotides line up with TRBD1. After removal of 1 base from V and 5 bases from J, the junction contained 9 bases not matched to a gene. This CDR3 comprises 16 residues. Germline CDR1 SGHVS, CDR2 FNYEAQ. The CDR3 is CASSLDIQGARETQYF. CDR3 in DNA: TGTGCCAGCAGCTTAGACATCCAGGGGGCGAGGGAGACCCAGTACTTC.

This clone was recorded only once. The gene calls are TRBV14 and TRBJ2-3; the D is unclear. The germline gives CDR1 SGHDN, CDR2 FVKESK. The CDR3 consists of 15 residues. The ends were cut back, 1 base at V and 9 bases at J, with 17 bases in the middle. In DNA, the CDR3 is TGTGCCAGCAGCCAAGGCGGCCGTAACGTGGACACGCAGTATTTT. Amino acids: CASSQGGRNVDTQYF.

This clone has a single count. The chain links TRBV30 to TRBJ1-2; 7 bases match TRBD1. This CDR3 has 14 amino acids. With V trimmed by 2 bases and J by 7 bases, 10 bases remained unmatched. Germline CDR1 and CDR2: GTSNPN and SVGIG (reference sequence). In DNA form, the CDR3 reads TGTGCCTGGAGTTCCCTTGACAGGGTCGGTGGCTACACCTTC. Protein: CAWSSLDRVGGYTF.

This sequence joins TRBV19 and TRBJ1-5, with a possible D match to TRBD1 (5 bases). The CDR3 sequence is 15 residues long. V lost 5 bases, J lost 1 base, and 12 bases lay in between. CDR1 is LNHDA and CDR2 is SQIVND in the germline V gene (reference sequence). The CDR3 DNA reads as TGTGCCAGTAGTTCAAGAGGACAAAGCAATCAGCCCCAGCATTTT. Protein sequence: CASSSRGQSNQPQHF. The full variable domain, its missing parts supplied by reference TRBV19 and TRBJ1-5, is DGGITQSPKYLFRKEGQNVTLSCEQNLNHDAMYWYRQDPGQGLRLIYYSQIVNDFQKGDIAEGYSVSREKKESFPLTVTSAQKNPTAFYLCASSSRGQSNQPQHFGDGTRLSIL.

The chain recombines TRBV2 with TRBJ1-4, with no clear D. V was trimmed by 7 bases and J by 5 bases, leaving 14 bases between them. Germline V gene data show CDR1 as SNHLY and CDR2 as FYNNEI. The CDR3 contains 14 residues. CDR3 in amino acids: CASTFGDGNEKLFF. CDR3 nucleotides: TGTGCCAGCACTTTCGGTGACGGGAATGAAAAACTGTTTTTT.

The chain uses TRBV7-2 and TRBJ1-1; possibly TRBD1 for D (6 bases). CDR3 length equals 16 residues. In germline, CDR1 is SGHTA, CDR2 FQGNSA. Trimming shortened V by 1 base and J by 0 bases, and 12 bases separated the two germline ends. CDR3 sequence reads: CASSLVGGRLNTEAFF. Here the CDR3 DNA reads TGTGCCAGCAGCTTAGTTGGGGGCCGCTTGAACACTGAAGCTTTCTTT.

The chain links TRBV11-2 to TRBJ2-5; possible D gene TRBD2, 6 bases. V was clipped by 2 bases and J by 10 bases, with 17 bases between them. The CDR3 consists of 14 residues. Looked up from germline, CDR1 is SGHAT and CDR2 is FQNNGV. CDR3 sequence (DNA): TGTGCCAGCAGCTTAAGCCGGAGGGTAGGAAACCAGTACTTC. It specifies CASSLSRRVGNQYF.

This rearrangement joins TRBV19 to TRBJ2-7; the D gene is possibly TRBD2 (5 bases). The V end lost 0 bases, the J end lost 7 bases, and 13 bases lay between the germline ends. Germline CDR1 and CDR2: LNHDA and SQIVND (reference sequence). CDR3 length: 14 amino acids. The CDR3 reads CASSIDRHRGEQYF. The CDR3 bases are TGTGCCAGTAGTATAGATCGACACCGAGGGGAGCAGTACTTC.

This clone has a handful of counts. The rearrangement links TRBV10-1 to TRBJ2-2; weak D call: TRBD2 (5 bases). CDR3 length equals 13 residues. The germline V gene has CDR1 WNHNN and CDR2 SYGVQD (reference sequence). V gave up 5 bases and J gave up 5 bases, with 9 bases separating them. The CDR3 nucleotides read TGCGCCAGCAGTTCCAGAGGGACCGGGGAGCTGTTTTTT. Its protein is CASSSRGTGELFF.

DNA for the CDR3: TGTGCCAGCTCACCCCCGGGAGGGGACCCTGGGGCCAACGTCCTGACTTTC. This codes for CASSPPGGDPGANVLTF. The gene calls are TRBV18 and TRBJ2-6; 8 bases map to TRBD2. The junction had 6 bases not matched to a gene; V was cut back by 3 bases and J by 2 bases. The CDR3 has 17 amino acids. CDR1 and CDR2 from the germline V gene are KGHSH and LQKENI.

The V call is TRBV6-5, the J call TRBJ2-1; 9 bases match TRBD1. J lost 2 bases, V lost 6 bases, and 5 bases had no gene match. This CDR3 region has 15 residues. Looked up from germline, CDR1 is MNHEY and CDR2 is SVGAGI. The CDR3 spells CASSQGQGTYNEQFF. Written as DNA, the CDR3 is TGTGCCAGCAGCCAGGGACAGGGCACCTACAATGAGCAGTTCTTC.

J is TRBJ2-3 and V is TRBV2; unclear D gene. V was cut by 4 bases and J by 0 bases, with 5 bases left in between. Germline CDR1 and CDR2: SNHLY and FYNNEI. The CDR3 totals 13 residues. The DNA for the CDR3 is TGTGCCAGCAGTGCCACCAGCACAGATACGCAGTATTTT. It specifies CASSATSTDTQYF.

In DNA form, the CDR3 reads TGTGCTAGTGGTTTAGGTCCGGGCCCCTTCTACTACGAGCAGTACTTC. Translation gives CASGLGPGPFYYEQYF. The rearrangement joins TRBV12-5 to TRBJ2-7, with D unresolved. The CDR3 is made up of 16 amino acids. V dropped 3 bases and J dropped 3 bases, with 18 bases sitting between them. Germline V gives CDR1 LGHNT, CDR2 FRNRAP.

V is TRBV7-9 and J is TRBJ1-1; 7 bases align to TRBD1. Germline-derived CDR1 and CDR2 are SEHNR and FQNEAQ (reference sequence). With 7 bases clipped from V and 4 bases from J, the junction kept 6 bases outside the gene matches. CDR3 length: 13 amino acids. The CDR3 DNA reads TGTGCCAGCACCAGGGACAGTCGCACTGAAGCTTTCTTT. This encodes CASTRDSRTEAFF.

The V gene is TRBV5-4, the J gene TRBJ2-2; 13 nucleotides align to TRBD2. Germline CDR1 is SGHNT and CDR2 is YYREEE (reference sequence). J was trimmed by 6 bases and V by 4 bases; bases with no gene match: 6. The CDR3 runs 16 residues. DNA for the CDR3: TGTGCCAGCAGCCACGGACTAGCGGGAGCGTCCGGGGAGCTGTTTTTT. It encodes CASSHGLAGASGELFF.

The chain uses TRBV2 and TRBJ2-3; D is possibly TRBD2 (5 bases). The CDR3 covers 16 residues. Looked up from germline, CDR1 is SNHLY and CDR2 is FYNNEI. V was clipped by 7 bases and J by 2 bases, with 19 bases between them. The CDR3 region has the DNA TGTGCCAGCACCGAGGGCTCCGGCACAAACACAGATACGCAGTATTTT. It encodes CASTEGSGTNTDTQYF.

The gene calls are TRBV4-1 and TRBJ2-7; D might be TRBD1 (5 bases). This CDR3 is 20 amino acids long. V lost 4 bases, J lost 1 base, and 29 bases lay in between. The germline CDR1 and CDR2 sequences are MGHRA and YSYEKL. The CDR3 region has the DNA TGCGCCAGCAGCCGCACCCCGGACACTCCGTTCGACCCCCCATCCTACGAGCAGTACTTC. It is translated as CASSRTPDTPFDPPSYEQYF.

The chain links TRBV9 to TRBJ2-5; 7 bases are a match to TRBD2. V shed 4 bases, J shed 5 bases, and the junction held 8 bases outside the gene matches. The CDR3 sequence is 14 residues long. Per germline, CDR1 SGDLS and CDR2 YYNGEE. The CDR3, as DNA: TGTGCCAGCAGCTCGAGGGGAGGGTTGGAGACCCAGTACTTC. It is translated as CASSSRGGLETQYF.

The chain is built from TRBV25-1 and TRBJ2-1; TRBD2 is a possible D gene (5 bases). This CDR3 comprises 16 residues. The V gene's germline CDR1 is MGHDK and CDR2 SYGVNS. V was clipped by 7 bases and J by 0 bases, with 16 bases between them. In DNA, the CDR3 is TGTGCCAGCACTTTTAGCGTAAAAAGCTCCTACAATGAGCAGTTCTTC. Encoded protein: CASTFSVKSSYNEQFF. The variable domain in full, completed from reference TRBV25-1 and TRBJ2-1, reads EADIYQTPRYLVIGTGKKITLECSQTMGHDKMYWYQQDPGMELHLIHYSYGVNSTEKGDLSSESTVSRIRTEHFPLTLESARPSHTSQYLCASTFSVKSSYNEQFFGPGTRLTVL.

This chain joins TRBV6-5 and TRBJ1-4; TRBD1 aligns across 11 bases. Germline assignment: CDR1 MNHEY and CDR2 SVGAGI. CDR3 length equals 14 residues. With V trimmed by 6 bases and J by 4 bases, 1 base remained unmatched. The CDR3 DNA is TGTGCCAGCAGGGGACAGGGGGATAATGAAAAACTGTTTTTT. Protein: CASRGQGDNEKLFF.

CDR3 in DNA: TGTGCCTGGAGTGCCCCGACAGGGGGCAGGGGCTATGGCTACACCTTC. It translates to CAWSAPTGGRGYGYTF. The V and J genes are TRBV30 and TRBJ1-2; 10 nucleotides agree with TRBD1. V lost 1 base, J lost 4 bases, and 9 bases stayed unmatched. The CDR3 contains 16 residues. Germline V CDR1 and CDR2: GTSNPN, SVGIG (reference sequence).

V gene TRBV7-2 combines with J gene TRBJ2-7; 16 nucleotides agree with TRBD2. This CDR3 contains 19 residues. With V trimmed by 5 bases and J by 7 bases, 17 bases remained unmatched. Germline CDR1 and CDR2: SGHTA and FQGNSA. This chain's CDR3 is CASSPLVGTSGRAPGEQYF. In DNA, the CDR3 is TGTGCCAGCAGCCCACTGGTCGGGACTAGCGGGAGGGCCCCGGGGGAGCAGTACTTC.